This T cell receptor beta chain was profiled in a study of tumor-infiltrating lymphocytes in primary liver carcinoma. The overall study: The patients, men and women alike, were aged 30 to 69 years.

Comments on this clonotype: What it binds is unknown. The junction and the germline gene differ at one end; a read error may be behind it.

Overall study findings and caveats: Tumors carried a top-250-clone fraction significantly exceeding that of blood (p = 0.039). About 7.5-25% of top clones, no more, were shared by all five regions.

Co-extraction of RNA and DNA was performed on about 18-33 mg of unsorted bulk tissue. The study sampled five separate regions from each tumor. Priming with a constant-region primer yielded TCR beta cDNA from roughly 500 ng total RNA. It was through three nested multiplex PCR rounds of slightly modified ARM-PCR that TCR beta libraries arose. TRBV1-TRBV30 forward and Cbeta reverse primers drove the first two roughly 10-cycle rounds. TCRdb re-called the multiplex PCR reads through MiXCR, storing one row per CDR3 protein. Among about 84,000 distinct CDR3 sequences listed, approximately 70% were seen once. From germline, CDR1 is MNHNS and CDR2 SASEGT. The CDR3 sequence is 15 residues long.

This clonotype was obtained from a middle-aged man with primary liver carcinoma and hepatitis B virus infection. The genes are TRBV6-1 and TRBJ1-5, with a weak D call TRBD1 (5 bases). The sequenced sample was liver tumor tissue from sampling region 1. Noted subset: tumor region T1, superior pole. CDR3 sequence reads: CASSDSGTYNQPQHF. CDR3 bases: TGTGCCAGTAGTGACAGTGGGACCTATAATCAGCCCCAGCATTTT.